A single sample gave rise to the 19 T cell receptor beta chains below, sequenced in a study of T cells in Graves' hyperthyroidism and ophthalmopathy. RNA transcripts yielded amplified TCR beta CDR3 regions. TCR CDR3 underwent first-round RT-PCR with the HTBI primer set. TCRdb re-called the multiplex PCR reads through MiXCR, storing one row per CDR3 protein. The data show around 270,000 distinct CDR3 sequences, less than 20% seen once. Sequences were obtained from blood. These receptors originate from a man between 50 and 59 years old with Graves' ophthalmopathy.

This chain uses TRBV15 with TRBJ2-2; 11 bases are shared with TRBD2. This CDR3 comprises 14 residues. With 8 bases clipped from V and 7 bases from J, the junction kept 6 bases outside the gene matches. In germline, CDR1 is LNHNV, CDR2 YYDKDF (reference sequence). CDR3 amino acids: CATAQLAGGGELFF. The CDR3, as DNA: TGTGCCACCGCCCAGCTAGCGGGAGGCGGGGAGCTGTTTTTT.

Ten or more counts support this clonotype. V and J are TRBV7-9 and TRBJ1-4; 7 bases line up with TRBD1. The CDR3 runs to 16 residues. V lost 8 bases to trimming and J lost 1 base; unmatched junction nucleotides: 10. The germline CDR1 and CDR2 sequences are SEHNR and FQNEAQ (reference sequence). CDR3 sequence: CASGTASPLTNEKLFF. CDR3 sequence (DNA): TGTGCCAGCGGGACAGCAAGTCCACTAACTAATGAAAAACTGTTTTTT.

The CDR3 DNA reads TGTGCCAGCAGCTTAAACAGCATGAACACTGAAGCTTTCTTT. It yields the protein CASSLNSMNTEAFF. This chain links TRBV7-9 with TRBJ1-1; D gene uncertain. The V gene's germline CDR1 is SEHNR and CDR2 FQNEAQ (reference sequence). The CDR3 totals 14 residues. Trimming took 2 bases from V and 0 from J, leaving 7 bases between them.

This chain joins TRBV15 and TRBJ2-7, with D uncertain. V was cut by 0 bases and J by 0 bases, with 6 bases left in between. CDR1 is LNHNV and CDR2 is YYDKDF in the germline V gene (reference sequence). The CDR3 extends over 14 amino acids. The CDR3 region is CATSRDRDSYEQYF. CDR3 bases: TGTGCCACCAGCAGAGACAGAGACTCCTACGAGCAGTACTTC.

This clonotype was counted ten times or more. The rearrangement joins TRBV5-8 to TRBJ1-3; 7 bases are a match to TRBD1. Germline lookup yields CDR1 SGHTS and CDR2 YDEGEE. This CDR3 has 15 amino acids. The junction had 4 bases not matched to a gene; V was cut back by 4 bases and J by 0 bases. CDR3 amino acids: CASSRQGSSGNTIYF. The CDR3 DNA is TGTGCCAGCAGCCGACAGGGAAGCTCTGGAAACACCATATATTTT.

This clonotype was detected ten times or more. The rearrangement joins TRBV10-3 to TRBJ2-5; 9 bases are shared with TRBD2. The V and J ends lost 5 bases and 1 base, in that order; junction bases with no gene match: 5. This CDR3 spans 15 amino acids. Germline CDR1 and CDR2: ENHRY and SYGVKD. CDR3 DNA: TGTGCCATCAGTCTGACTAGCGGAACCCAAGAGACCCAGTACTTC. This codes for CAISLTSGTQETQYF.

This clonotype was counted ten times or more. V is TRBV11-2 and J is TRBJ2-7, with 12 bases fitting TRBD2. There are 15 residues in the CDR3. Germline CDR1 is SGHAT and CDR2 is FQNNGV. J was trimmed by 5 bases and V by 5 bases; bases with no gene match: 7. The CDR3 nucleotides are TGTGCCAGCAGCCAGACTAGCGGGAGAGGGAACGAGCAGTACTTC. Translation gives CASSQTSGRGNEQYF.

Comments on this clonotype: Mismatch with germline at one junction end may stem from a read error. J is TRBJ1-1 and V is TRBV20-1; 9 bases fit TRBD1. Germline CDR1 is DFQATT and CDR2 is SNEGSKA (reference sequence). The CDR3 is 18 amino acids. The CDR3 loop is CSARDLALRTGENTEASF. Here the CDR3 DNA reads TGCAGTGCTAGAGATCTAGCTTTGAGGACAGGGGAGAACACTGAAGCTTCCTTT.

This clonotype was detected many times. The J gene is TRBJ2-7, the V gene TRBV14; D is possibly TRBD2 (6 bases). Trimming cost V 5 bases and J 3 bases, with 32 bases left between them. Per the germline V gene, CDR1 is SGHDN and CDR2 is FVKESK. The CDR3 extends over 20 amino acids. In DNA form, the CDR3 reads TGTGCCAGCAGCTTATATCTTGGGGAGCGGGCTACCAGGGCGCTCTACGAGCAGTACTTC. Amino acids: CASSLYLGERATRALYEQYF.

This clonotype was seen a few times. The V gene is TRBV12-3 or TRBV12-4, the J gene TRBJ1-2; no firm D call. Trimming left V 7 bases short and J 1 base short, with 13 bases between. The CDR3 runs 14 residues. CDR3 bases: TGTGCCAGCACGGGATTATTAAGTAACTATGGCTACACCTTC. This sequence encodes CASTGLLSNYGYTF.

Ten or more counts support this clonotype. The V call is TRBV7-2, the J call TRBJ2-7; D remains ambiguous. The CDR3 is 15 residues long. V was trimmed by 3 bases and J by 0 bases, leaving 12 bases between them. In germline, CDR1 is SGHTA, CDR2 FQGNSA. The CDR3 DNA reads as TGTGCCAGCAGCTTCGTGGCGGCCGACTCCTACGAGCAGTACTTC. Encoded protein: CASSFVAADSYEQYF. The whole variable domain, filled in from reference TRBV7-2 and TRBJ2-7, reads GAGVSQSPSNKVTEKGKDVELRCDPISGHTALYWYRQSLGQGLEFLIYFQGNSAPDKSGLPSDRFSAERTGGSVSTLTIQRTQQEDSAVYLCASSFVAADSYEQYFGPGTRLTVT.

This clonotype has ten or more counts. The V call is TRBV27, the J call TRBJ2-1; D unclear. The CDR3 covers 12 residues. V was shortened by 6 bases and J by 6 bases, with 9 bases between the two germline ends. The germline gives CDR1 MNHEY, CDR2 SMNVEV (reference sequence). The CDR3 loop is CASSLGSNEQFF. The CDR3 nucleotides are TGTGCCAGCAGCTTAGGTTCCAATGAGCAGTTCTTC.

The V gene is TRBV7-2, the J gene TRBJ2-7; D is unclear. The CDR3 totals 16 residues. V was clipped by 4 bases and J by 0 bases, with 16 bases between them. Per the germline V gene, CDR1 is SGHTA and CDR2 is FQGNSA. The CDR3 reads CASSWARHRFSYEQYF. The CDR3 DNA sequence: TGTGCCAGCAGCTGGGCCAGACACAGATTCTCCTACGAGCAGTACTTC.

The count of this clonotype is one. The chain uses TRBV4-1 and TRBJ2-1, with D perhaps matching TRBD1 (5 bases). The CDR3 runs 14 residues. Germline CDR1 and CDR2: MGHRA and YSYEKL. V shed 4 bases and J shed 7 bases, with 14 bases lying between them. CDR3 loop: CASSPFDRRNEQFF. Written as DNA, the CDR3 is TGCGCCAGCAGCCCGTTTGACAGAAGAAATGAGCAGTTCTTC.

This clonotype has just a few counts. This chain links TRBV20-1 with TRBJ1-5, with a tentative D call TRBD1 (5 bases). Trimming took off 4 bases at V and 6 bases at J, with 13 bases between the two ends. CDR1 and CDR2 (germline): DFQATT, SNEGSKA (reference sequence). This CDR3 contains 13 residues. The CDR3 loop is CSATAGVGQPQHF. The CDR3, as DNA: TGCAGTGCTACAGCGGGGGTCGGTCAGCCCCAGCATTTT.

This clonotype has only a few counts. The chain uses TRBV6-1 and TRBJ2-7; no clear D. Trimming took off 5 bases at V and 6 bases at J, with 14 bases between the two ends. Germline loops: CDR1 MNHNS, CDR2 SASEGT. CDR3 size: 13 residues. CDR3 region: CASSIGPSGEQYF. The CDR3 region has the DNA TGTGCCAGCAGTATTGGGCCCAGTGGCGAGCAGTACTTC.

This clonotype was detected many times. The chain joins TRBV3-1 to TRBJ2-7; 7 bases map to TRBD2. The J segment lost 6 bases and the V segment lost 4 bases, leaving 18 bases of the junction unmatched. The germline CDR1 and CDR2 sequences are LGHDT and YNNKEL (reference sequence). CDR3 length: 17 residues. The CDR3 loop reads CASSPIRGGRMDREQYF. CDR3 sequence (DNA): TGTGCCAGCAGCCCCATTAGGGGAGGGCGAATGGATCGCGAGCAGTACTTC.

This clonotype was picked up a small number of times. The CDR3 here is CASSPLGRSGTGELFF. DNA of the CDR3: TGTGCCAGCAGCCCACTAGGGCGGTCGGGCACCGGGGAGCTGTTTTTT. V and J are TRBV5-6 and TRBJ2-2; TRBD2 might be the D (5 bases). The CDR3 sequence is 16 residues long. The germline V gene encodes CDR1 SGHDT and CDR2 YYEEEE. V gave up 4 bases and J gave up 4 bases, with 17 bases separating them.

A remark on this clonotype: This may arise from a read error, as a much more abundant clone is one base away. The genes are TRBV20-1 and TRBJ2-5; TRBD2 agrees at 7 bases. Trimming took 6 bases from V and 5 from J; bases not matched to a gene: 9. CDR3 size: 13 residues. Germline V lookup: CDR1 DFQATT, CDR2 SNEGSKA (reference sequence). CDR3 in amino acids: CSAELSGHETQYF. The CDR3, as DNA: TGCAGTGCCGAGCTTAGCGGGCATGAGACCCAGTACTTC.